This T cell receptor (beta chain) was identified in a study of cytomegalovirus exposure and HLA in healthy donors (dated 2017 in TCRdb). For the wider study: An earlier analysis of more than 550 of the donors reported about 300 Gb of sequence data and approximately 120 million unique TCR beta sequences obtained from approximately 180 million T cells. Besides the first cohort of roughly 640 subjects, a separate validation cohort made up of 95 to 150 different subjects was used. A later analysis re-examined previously published TCR beta repertoires from just over 650 donors and added high-resolution HLA genotyping to investigate patterns of TCR occurrence. Donor age, sex, ethnicity and CMV serostatus were compiled alongside the repertoire data. High-throughput TCR immunosequencing, statistical association of individual TCRs with disease status, and machine learning were combined to predict cytomegalovirus infection status. The number of donors typed differed by locus, with roughly 620-630 for A, B, C, DRB1 and DQB1, roughly 520 for DQA1, about 610 for DPA1, and some 470 for DPB1. Because of strong linkage in the cohort, five DR-DQ haplotypes were treated as single units for association and clustering. Roughly 300 gigabases of sequencing data and 91 million or so unique TCR sequences made up an early release that covered several hundred HLA-typed donors. Across approximately 400 genotyped donors of the cohort, an average of roughly 250,000 unique TCR beta nucleotide sequences per donor were sequenced, and around 20% of those sequences were non-productive. A later genetic analysis used genome-wide SNP genotypes for 398 of the 666 donors, treating that subset as a discovery cohort. Of the roughly 400 genotyped donors, roughly 80% fell in the genetic ancestry cluster associated with self-reported Caucasian donors. Every discovery cohort repertoire had been produced on one sequencing platform. In an earlier analysis of 587 of the donors, high-throughput TCR beta sequencing was used to judge whether each TCR beta V gene segment behaved as functional or pseudogenic. The study was designed to test whether signatures of past pathogen exposure could be identified by cataloging public T cell receptors. Both class I and class II loci were covered by HLA typing, at four-digit resolution. The study used immunosequencing to profile the T cell repertoires of 670 or so subjects and linked those repertoires to cytomegalovirus serostatus. In the later analysis, no new phenotypic data were used to find candidate immune exposures; instead, reliance was placed on TCR beta sequences and their occurrence across donors.

For this chain, trimming is 1 base at the V end and 1 base at the J end, and the number of junction bases without a gene match is 5. Looking up the germline V gene (reference sequence) yields CDR1 MNHEY and CDR2 SMNVEV. From the cysteine up to the phenylalanine, the CDR3 has a length of 16 residues. Only CDR3 DNA is held: 48 bases, read in frame from base 1. The cohort comprised under 700 healthy bone marrow donors. At the time of sampling, every cohort member was nominally healthy, though immune exposures that went unrecorded were likely present. The donor tested CMV seropositive, placing the donor among the approximately 290 seropositive members of the cohort. Every donor gave a peripheral blood sample, and the peripheral blood mononuclear cells from that sample were used for TCR beta sequencing. Genomic DNA extraction from the blood cell samples was performed with the Qiagen DNeasy Blood Extraction Kit.

Study-wide findings and limitations: Most TCR sequences were seen in very few donors, while some public TCRs were found in many individuals. The authors suggested that the approach could potentially be generalized to other disease states and immunological phenotypes. At a false discovery rate of 0.05, a later analysis linked fewer than 20,000 TCR beta sequences to specific HLA alleles. In a later genetic analysis, a missense DCLRE1C variant was associated with V-gene and J-gene trimming of TCR beta chains, and the association was replicated in an independent cohort. In a later analysis, several top co-occurrence clusters were reported to appear linked to parvovirus B19, influenza, CMV and Epstein-Barr virus. When HLA alleles, especially DR and DQ, strongly co-occurred, TCR associations were difficult to assign to individual alleles. A total of 150 to 200 TCR beta chains were listed by the study as associated with cytomegalovirus. A later analysis found that TCR association rates varied across HLA loci, with DRB1 alleles showing the most associated TCRs and HLA-C alleles the fewest. Linkage disequilibrium might explain the correlated functional status among segregating V segments, but an unknown experimental factor could not be excluded. The classifier was reported to diagnose cytomegalovirus status with high specificity and sensitivity in both the original and validation cohorts. The 87-base-pair reads could not distinguish some IMGT-functional V segments, including TRBV6-2 and TRBV6-3, so those segments were excluded. In vitro tests confirmed that a few of the cytomegalovirus-associated TCR beta chains recognize cytomegalovirus antigens. A further reported finding was that TCR beta sequences accurately predicted the HLA-A and HLA-B alleles for most subjects in the first cohort. The presence/absence analyses assumed that sequencing depth was roughly uniform across donors, and that assumption may not be true. In this cohort, only TCR beta chains were sequenced, and detectable features were limited by the absence of alpha or paired-chain data. A cluster of highly shared sequence variants was judged likely to represent a technical artifact of the sequencing pipeline. A later genetic analysis reported fewer N-insertions in productive TCRs among donors in an Asian-associated ancestry cluster than the roughly 700-donor mean. In an earlier analysis of a few hundred of the donors, most TCR beta V segments were observed in productive rearrangements about 90% or about 30% of the time, broadly matching IMGT annotations. In a later analysis, HLA-associated TCR beta chains were found to be more clonally expanded and to have lower generation probabilities than equally common non-associated chains. Because counts were too low, seventeen rarely observed V segments, including chromosome 9 orphons, were excluded from the earlier analysis of 587 of the donors. HLA typing was unavailable for some donors at each locus, so association tests used only the typed subset. In a later analysis, most CMV-associated TCR beta chains were found to appear HLA-restricted, with HLA associations seemingly driven largely by CMV exposure. The only immune exposure information available for the cohort was CMV serostatus.

Libraries were constructed by the immunoSEQ multiplex PCR assay. The multiplex PCR relied on a mix of 60 forward primers for TCR Vbeta segments and 13 reverse primers for TCR Jbeta segments. The CDR3 region of rearranged TCR beta genes was amplified from genomic DNA by a multiplex PCR assay. Amplified TCR beta libraries were sequenced as 87-base-pair reads on the Illumina HiSeq System. In the paper's pipeline: A later analysis counted tens of millions of unique TCR beta chains across the 670 or so repertoires, and roughly 10 million of these chains were shared by at least two donors. Raw reads were error-corrected and collapsed into unique sequences by a nearest-neighbor algorithm in which closely related sequences were merged to remove PCR and sequencing errors. Alignment of CDR3 sequences to IMGT reference sequences was used to assign V, D and J gene segments. Each retained sequence needed at least a six-nucleotide match to both a V gene segment and a J gene segment. Rearrangements were called productive when the CDR3 lacked stop codons and stayed in frame with V and J; all others were non-productive. Following IMGT convention, CDR3 was defined as the stretch from the second conserved V-encoded cysteine up to the conserved J-encoded phenylalanine. The earlier analysis of about 590 of the donors excluded sequences that lacked an unambiguous match to a single V gene segment. In an earlier analysis of 587 of the donors, V segments were called functional above 56.7% productive rearrangements and were called segregating when the between-donor standard deviation exceeded 5%. A statistical classification framework was built to diagnose cytomegalovirus status from the catalog of TCR beta chain sequences. In a later analysis, TCR nucleotide sequences were compared against IMGT/GENE-DB human TR gene sequences so that V and J genes could be assigned. A later analysis assigned CDR3 sequences and most-parsimonious VDJ recombination scenarios with the TCRdist pipeline. A later analysis defined each TCR beta chain by its CDR3 amino acid sequence plus V-gene family, and excluded reads lacking a unique V-gene family. To address suspected cross-contamination and a sequencing artifact, a later analysis removed 550 to 750 highly shared, low-generation-probability nucleotide sequences. For each public chain, a later analysis derived a clonal expansion index from normalized ranks of inferred template counts within each repertoire. Generation probabilities in a later analysis came from a VDJ recombination model fitted to out-of-frame rearrangements, and those results were checked against IGoR. In a later analysis, hypergeometric tests were used to score TCR-TCR, TCR-HLA and TCR-CMV co-occurrence, with a repertoire-size bias correction applied to TCR pairs. A later analysis estimated false discovery rates by permuting HLA or CMV assignments 20 times. A later analysis grouped co-occurring TCRs with DBSCAN, adding TCRdist sequence similarity when clustering within HLA-allele-positive subsets. For co-occurrence clustering, repertoires with fewer than 30,000 or more than 120,000 public chains were excluded, along with 5 or 6 repertoires with anomalous nucleotide sharing. The source is immuneACCESS, and TCRdb retained only in-frame sequences with V and J called. Part of the clones is not carried over; for the studies checked, unresolved V genes explain less than half of this, and the remainder is unexplained. The V and J calls and the clone size are those of that table, but D and trimming were determined from the DNA. Here the sample has approximately 170,000 clones; 68% occur a single time. The top ten hold around 4.5% of the sample.

A note on this clone: This clone's antigen is unknown. No base quality values were provided; no much bigger clone lies one nucleotide off.

The sequenced sample was PBMCs. This clonotype was obtained from a woman aged 18-29 years in good health and CMV-seropositive. This chain is built from TRBV27 and TRBJ1-1; 8 of the junction bases match TRBD1. At the DNA level, the sequence is TGTGCCAGCAGTTTATGGATCGGACAGGGGAACACTGAAGCTTTCTTT. This is translated as CASSLWIGQGNTEAFF.